The 8 T cell receptor beta chains listed next were all sequenced from one sample in a study of monozygotic twins with inflammatory bowel disease. TCRdb re-called the 5' RACE reads and gives one entry per CDR3 protein, without DNA. This repertoire comprises more than 85,000 distinct CDR3 sequences; its ten largest clones make up roughly 12%. Source material: blood. These receptors originate from a human donor with ulcerative colitis or Crohn's disease, or a healthy co-twin of an affected twin (not recorded which).

The chain carries TRBV18 and TRBJ1-4; TCRdb names TRBD1, which stays unverified in the absence of DNA. CDR3 length: 16 amino acids. Germline CDR1 KGHSH, CDR2 LQKENI. The CDR3 sequence is CASSASSVGVNEKLFF.

The rearrangement uses TRBV25-1 and TRBJ1-1; checking the TCRdb D call of TRBD1 is not possible without DNA. This CDR3 is 14 amino acids long. The germline V gene encodes CDR1 MGHDK and CDR2 SYGVNS. The CDR3 is CASRGTGRDTEAFF.

The chain uses TRBV6-5 and TRBJ2-1. Germline assignment: CDR1 MNHEY and CDR2 SVGAGI. The CDR3 totals 16 residues. The CDR3 here is CASSYRVPDSYNEQFF.

The chain recombines TRBV6-5 with TRBJ1-1; lacking DNA, the TRBD1 call made by TCRdb goes unchecked. The length of the CDR3 is 16 residues. Germline-derived CDR1 and CDR2 are MNHEY and SVGAGI. The CDR3 is CASSYQGQGRNTEAFF.

CDR3 residues: CASSLARFLNTQYF. V gene TRBV5-6 combines with J gene TRBJ2-3. The V gene's germline CDR1 is SGHDT and CDR2 YYEEEE. This CDR3 is 14 amino acids long.

V and J are TRBV3-1 and TRBJ2-1. The CDR3 has 16 residues. Looked up from germline, CDR1 is LGHDT and CDR2 is YNNKEL (reference sequence). This CDR3 reads CASSQGVRGPYNEQFF.

The V call is TRBV7-2, the J call TRBJ2-1. CDR1 and CDR2 from the germline V gene are SGHTA and FQGNSA. The CDR3 covers 15 residues. CDR3: CASSFSFNLYNEQFF.

V and J are TRBV7-6 and TRBJ1-6; absent DNA, TCRdb's TRBD1 call cannot be checked. There are 17 residues in the CDR3. From germline, CDR1 is SGHVS and CDR2 FNYEAQ. CDR3 sequence reads: CASSLVPWGSGIPPLHF.